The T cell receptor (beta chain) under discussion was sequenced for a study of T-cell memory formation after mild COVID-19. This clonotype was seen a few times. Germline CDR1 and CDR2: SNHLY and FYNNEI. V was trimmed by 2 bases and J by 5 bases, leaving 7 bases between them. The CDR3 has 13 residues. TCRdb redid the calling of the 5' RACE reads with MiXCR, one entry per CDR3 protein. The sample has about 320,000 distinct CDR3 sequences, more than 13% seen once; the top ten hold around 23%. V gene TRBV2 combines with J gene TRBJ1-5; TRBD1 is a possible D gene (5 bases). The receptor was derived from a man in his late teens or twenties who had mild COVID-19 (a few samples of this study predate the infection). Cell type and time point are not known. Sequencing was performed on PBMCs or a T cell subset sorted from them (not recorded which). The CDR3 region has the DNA TGTGCCAGCAGTGAACTAGGGGATCAGCCCCAGCATTTT. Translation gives CASSELGDQPQHF.